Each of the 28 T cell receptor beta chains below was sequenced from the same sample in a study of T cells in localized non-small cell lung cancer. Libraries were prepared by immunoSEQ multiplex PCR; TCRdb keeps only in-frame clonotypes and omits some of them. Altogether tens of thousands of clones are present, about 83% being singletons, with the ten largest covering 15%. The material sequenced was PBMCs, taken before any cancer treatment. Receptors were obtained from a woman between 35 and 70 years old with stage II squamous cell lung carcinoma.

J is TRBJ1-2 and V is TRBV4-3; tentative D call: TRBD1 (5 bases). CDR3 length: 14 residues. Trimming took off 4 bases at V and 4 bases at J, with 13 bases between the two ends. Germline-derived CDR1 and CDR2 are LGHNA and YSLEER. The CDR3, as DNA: TGCGCCAGCAGCCCTGGACGGGGACCCTATGGCTACACCTTC. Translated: CASSPGRGPYGYTF.

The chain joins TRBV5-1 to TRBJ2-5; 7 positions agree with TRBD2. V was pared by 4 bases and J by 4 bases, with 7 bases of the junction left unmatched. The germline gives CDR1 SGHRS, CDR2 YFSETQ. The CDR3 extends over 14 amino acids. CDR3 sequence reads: CASSVPGGRETQYF. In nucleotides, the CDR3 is TGCGCCAGCAGCGTCCCGGGGGGTCGAGAGACCCAGTACTTC.

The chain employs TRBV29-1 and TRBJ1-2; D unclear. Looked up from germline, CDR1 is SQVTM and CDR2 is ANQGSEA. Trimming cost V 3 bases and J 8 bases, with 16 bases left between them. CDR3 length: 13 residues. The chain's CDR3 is CSVEGGGFSGYTF. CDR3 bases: TGCAGCGTTGAGGGCGGAGGGTTTAGCGGCTACACCTTC.

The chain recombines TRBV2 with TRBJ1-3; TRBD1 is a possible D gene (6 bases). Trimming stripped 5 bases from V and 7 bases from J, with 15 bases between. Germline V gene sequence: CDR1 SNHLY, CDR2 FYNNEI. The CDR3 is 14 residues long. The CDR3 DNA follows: TGTGCCAGCAGTTTACAGGGAATTGGGAACACCATATATTTT. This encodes CASSLQGIGNTIYF.

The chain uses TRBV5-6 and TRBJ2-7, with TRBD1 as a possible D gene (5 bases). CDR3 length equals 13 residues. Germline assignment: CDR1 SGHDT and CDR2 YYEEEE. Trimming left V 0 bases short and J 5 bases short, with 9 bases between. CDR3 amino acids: CASSLEGPNEQYF. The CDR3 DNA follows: TGTGCCAGCAGCTTGGAGGGGCCGAACGAGCAGTACTTC.

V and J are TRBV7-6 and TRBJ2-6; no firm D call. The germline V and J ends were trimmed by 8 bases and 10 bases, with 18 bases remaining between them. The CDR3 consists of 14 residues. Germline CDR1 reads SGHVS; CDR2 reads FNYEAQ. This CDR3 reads CASAQTPYRNVLTF. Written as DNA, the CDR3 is TGTGCCAGCGCACAGACTCCCTACCGGAACGTCCTGACTTTC.

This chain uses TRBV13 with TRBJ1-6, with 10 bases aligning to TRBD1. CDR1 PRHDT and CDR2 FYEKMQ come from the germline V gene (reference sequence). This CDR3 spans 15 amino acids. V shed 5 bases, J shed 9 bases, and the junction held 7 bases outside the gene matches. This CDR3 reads CASSGDRGRGSPLHF. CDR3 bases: TGTGCCAGCAGCGGAGACAGGGGGCGAGGTTCACCCCTCCACTTT.

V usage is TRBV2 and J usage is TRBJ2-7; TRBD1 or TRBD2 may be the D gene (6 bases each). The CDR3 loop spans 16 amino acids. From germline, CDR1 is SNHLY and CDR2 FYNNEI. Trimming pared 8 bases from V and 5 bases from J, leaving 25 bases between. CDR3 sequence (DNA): TGTGCCAGCCACAACCCCAAGGGGGGAACGGGAAACGAGCAGTACTTC. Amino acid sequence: CASHNPKGGTGNEQYF.

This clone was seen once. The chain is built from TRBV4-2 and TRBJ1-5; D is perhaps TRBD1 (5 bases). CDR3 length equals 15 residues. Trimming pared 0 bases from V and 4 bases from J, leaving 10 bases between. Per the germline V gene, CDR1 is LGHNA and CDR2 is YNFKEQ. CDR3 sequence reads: CASSQDRVGNQPQHF. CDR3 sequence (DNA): TGTGCCAGCAGCCAAGACAGGGTAGGTAATCAGCCCCAGCATTTT.

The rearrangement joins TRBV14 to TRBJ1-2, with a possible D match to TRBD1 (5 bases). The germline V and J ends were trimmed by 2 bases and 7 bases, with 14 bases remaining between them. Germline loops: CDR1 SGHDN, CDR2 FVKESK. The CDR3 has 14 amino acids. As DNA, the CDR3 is TGTGCCAGCAGCCAACTGGCCTCAGGGACTGGCTACACCTTC. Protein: CASSQLASGTGYTF.

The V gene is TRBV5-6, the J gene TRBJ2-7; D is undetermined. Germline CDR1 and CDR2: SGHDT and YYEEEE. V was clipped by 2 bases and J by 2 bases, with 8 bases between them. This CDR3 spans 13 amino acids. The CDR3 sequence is CASSFQDTYEQYF. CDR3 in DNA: TGTGCCAGCAGCTTCCAGGATACCTACGAGCAGTACTTC.

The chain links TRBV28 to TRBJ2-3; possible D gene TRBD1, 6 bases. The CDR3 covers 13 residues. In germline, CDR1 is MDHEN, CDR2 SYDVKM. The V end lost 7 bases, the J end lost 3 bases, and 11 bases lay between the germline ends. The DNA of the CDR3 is TGTGCCAGCACCAGCAGGGGAACAGATACGCAGTATTTT. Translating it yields CASTSRGTDTQYF.

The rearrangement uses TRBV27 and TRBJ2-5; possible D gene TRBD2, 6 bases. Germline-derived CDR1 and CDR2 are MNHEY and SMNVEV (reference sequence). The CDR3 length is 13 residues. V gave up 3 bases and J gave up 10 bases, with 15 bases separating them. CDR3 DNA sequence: TGTGCCAGCAGTTTCAAGCAGGGACTTATCCAGTACTTC. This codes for CASSFKQGLIQYF.

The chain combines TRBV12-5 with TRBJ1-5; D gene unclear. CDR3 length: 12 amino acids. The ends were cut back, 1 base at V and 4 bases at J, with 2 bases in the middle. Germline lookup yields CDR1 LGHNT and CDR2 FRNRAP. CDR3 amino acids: CASGLANQPQHF. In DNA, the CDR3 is TGTGCTAGTGGTTTGGCAAATCAGCCCCAGCATTTT.

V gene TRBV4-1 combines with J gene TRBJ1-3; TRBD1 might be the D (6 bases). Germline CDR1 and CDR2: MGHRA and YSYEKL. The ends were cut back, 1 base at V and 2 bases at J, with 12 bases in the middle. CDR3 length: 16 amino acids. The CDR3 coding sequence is TGCGCCAGCAGCCAAGTCCGGGGGCCGGCTGGAAACACCATATATTTT. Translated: CASSQVRGPAGNTIYF.

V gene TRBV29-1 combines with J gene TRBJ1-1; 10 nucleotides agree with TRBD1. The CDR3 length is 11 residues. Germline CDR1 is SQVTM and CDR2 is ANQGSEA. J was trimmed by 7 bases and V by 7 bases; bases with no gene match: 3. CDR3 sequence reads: CSGQGAVEAFF. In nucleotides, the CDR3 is TGCAGCGGACAGGGGGCGGTTGAAGCTTTCTTT. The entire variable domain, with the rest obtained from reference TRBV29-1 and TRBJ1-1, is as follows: SAVISQKPSRDICQRGTSLTIQCQVDSQVTMMFWYRQQPGQSLTLIATANQGSEATYESGFVIDKFPISRPNLTFSTLTVSNMSPEDSSIYLCSGQGAVEAFFGQGTRLTVV.

The CDR3 DNA reads TGTGCCAGCAGAACAGGGTCGAACACCGGGGAGCTGTTTTTT. Its protein is CASRTGSNTGELFF. This chain uses TRBV2 with TRBJ2-2; possibly TRBD1 for D (6 bases). The length of the CDR3 is 14 residues. The germline V gene has CDR1 SNHLY and CDR2 FYNNEI. Trimming shortened V by 6 bases and J by 0 bases, and 8 bases separated the two germline ends.

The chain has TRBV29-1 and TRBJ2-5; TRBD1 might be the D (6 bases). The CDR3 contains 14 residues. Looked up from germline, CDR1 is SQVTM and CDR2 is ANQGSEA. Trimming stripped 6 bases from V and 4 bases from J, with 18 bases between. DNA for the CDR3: TGCAGCGTAAGACCGGGACATTTAGGAGAGACCCAGTACTTC. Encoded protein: CSVRPGHLGETQYF. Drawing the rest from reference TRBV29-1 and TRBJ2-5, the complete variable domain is SAVISQKPSRDICQRGTSLTIQCQVDSQVTMMFWYRQQPGQSLTLIATANQGSEATYESGFVIDKFPISRPNLTFSTLTVSNMSPEDSSIYLCSVRPGHLGETQYFGPGTRLLVL.

CDR3 sequence (DNA): TGTGCCAGCAGCTTGGTTTATCCCGAAGAGACCCAGTACTTC. As protein: CASSLVYPEETQYF. The chain is built from TRBV5-6 and TRBJ2-5; no firm D call. The V gene's germline CDR1 is SGHDT and CDR2 YYEEEE. The CDR3 spans 14 residues. Trimming shortened V by 0 bases and J by 3 bases, and 9 bases separated the two germline ends.

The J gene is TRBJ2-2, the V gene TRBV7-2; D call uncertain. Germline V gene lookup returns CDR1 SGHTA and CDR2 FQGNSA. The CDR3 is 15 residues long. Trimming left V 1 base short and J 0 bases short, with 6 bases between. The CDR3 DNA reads TGTGCCAGCAGCTTAGGCGGACCGAACACCGGGGAGCTGTTTTTT. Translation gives CASSLGGPNTGELFF.

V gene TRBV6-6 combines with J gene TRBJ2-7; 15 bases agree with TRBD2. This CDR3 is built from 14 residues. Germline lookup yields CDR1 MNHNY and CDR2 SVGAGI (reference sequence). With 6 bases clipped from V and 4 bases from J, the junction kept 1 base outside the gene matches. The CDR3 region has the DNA TGTGCCAGCAGGGGACTAGCGGGAGGATACGAGCAGTACTTC. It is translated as CASRGLAGGYEQYF.

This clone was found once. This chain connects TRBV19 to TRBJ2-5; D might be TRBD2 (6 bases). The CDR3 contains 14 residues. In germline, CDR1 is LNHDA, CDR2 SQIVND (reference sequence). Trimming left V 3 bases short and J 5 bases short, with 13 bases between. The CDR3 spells CASSIDGRRETQYF. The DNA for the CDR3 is TGTGCCAGTAGTATCGACGGGAGAAGGGAGACCCAGTACTTC.

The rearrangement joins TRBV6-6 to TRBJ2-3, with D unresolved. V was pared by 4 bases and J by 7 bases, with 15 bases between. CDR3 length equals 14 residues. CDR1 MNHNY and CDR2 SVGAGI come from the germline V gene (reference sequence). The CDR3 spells CASSSRRIINTQYF. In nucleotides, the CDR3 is TGTGCCAGCAGTTCCAGACGGATTATCAATACGCAGTATTTT.

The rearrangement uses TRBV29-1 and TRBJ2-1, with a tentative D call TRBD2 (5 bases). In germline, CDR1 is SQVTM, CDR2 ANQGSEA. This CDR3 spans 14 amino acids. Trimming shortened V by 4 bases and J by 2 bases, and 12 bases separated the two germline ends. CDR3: CSVVGSRPYNEQFF. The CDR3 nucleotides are TGCAGCGTTGTAGGGAGTCGCCCCTACAATGAGCAGTTCTTC.

The DNA for the CDR3 is TGTGCCAGCACCCTAGGCCCAGGAAGAGGCAATGAGCAGTTCTTC. It encodes CASTLGPGRGNEQFF. The chain combines TRBV28 with TRBJ2-1; unclear D gene. The CDR3 loop spans 15 amino acids. Germline loops: CDR1 MDHEN, CDR2 SYDVKM. V lost 7 bases and J 6 bases, leaving 19 bases between the germline ends.

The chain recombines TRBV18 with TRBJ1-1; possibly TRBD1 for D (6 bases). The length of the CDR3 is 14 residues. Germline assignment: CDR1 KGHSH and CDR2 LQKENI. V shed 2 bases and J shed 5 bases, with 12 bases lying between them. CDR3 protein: CASSPGGLGTEAFF. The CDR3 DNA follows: TGTGCCAGCTCACCAGGGGGGCTAGGGACTGAAGCTTTCTTT. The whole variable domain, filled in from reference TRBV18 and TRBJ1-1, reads NAGVMQNPRHLVRRRGQEARLRCSPMKGHSHVYWYRQLPEEGLKFMVYLQKENIIDESGMPKERFSAEFPKEGPSILRIQQVVRGDSAAYFCASSPGGLGTEAFFGQGTRLTVV.

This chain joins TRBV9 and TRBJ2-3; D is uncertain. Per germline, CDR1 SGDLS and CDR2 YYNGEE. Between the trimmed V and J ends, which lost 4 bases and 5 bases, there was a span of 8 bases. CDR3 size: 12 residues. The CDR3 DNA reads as TGTGCCAGCAGCTACAGACTAGATACGCAGTATTTT. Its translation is CASSYRLDTQYF.

The CDR3 sequence is CASSDSGTDPYEQYF. CDR3 sequence (DNA): TGTGCCAGCAGCGACTCCGGGACAGACCCCTACGAGCAGTACTTC. V usage is TRBV6-1 and J usage is TRBJ2-7; 7 bases match TRBD1. After removal of 6 bases from V and 2 bases from J, the junction contained 10 bases not matched to a gene. CDR1 MNHNS and CDR2 SASEGT come from the germline V gene. The CDR3 consists of 15 residues.